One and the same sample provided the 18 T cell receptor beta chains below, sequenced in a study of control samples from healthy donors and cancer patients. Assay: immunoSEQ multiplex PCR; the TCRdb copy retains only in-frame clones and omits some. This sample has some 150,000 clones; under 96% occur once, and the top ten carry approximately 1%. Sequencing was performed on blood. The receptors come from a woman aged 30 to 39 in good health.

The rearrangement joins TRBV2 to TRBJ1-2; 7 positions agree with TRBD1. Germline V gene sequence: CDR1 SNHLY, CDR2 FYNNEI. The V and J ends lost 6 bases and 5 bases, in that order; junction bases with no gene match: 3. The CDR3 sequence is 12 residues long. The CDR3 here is CASSRDRYGYTF. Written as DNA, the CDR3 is TGTGCCAGCAGCCGGGACAGATATGGCTACACCTTC.

As DNA, the CDR3 is TGTGCCACTCGGACAGGGACTAACTATGGCTACACCTTC. It translates to CATRTGTNYGYTF. V and J are TRBV27 and TRBJ1-2, with 8 bases lining up with TRBD1. Germline assignment: CDR1 MNHEY and CDR2 SMNVEV (reference sequence). This CDR3 has 13 amino acids. V lost 10 bases and J lost 0; bases outside the gene matches: 4.

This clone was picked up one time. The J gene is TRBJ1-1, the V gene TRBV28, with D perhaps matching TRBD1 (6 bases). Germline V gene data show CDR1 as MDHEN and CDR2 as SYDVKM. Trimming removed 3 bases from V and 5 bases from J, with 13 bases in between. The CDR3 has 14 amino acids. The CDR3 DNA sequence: TGTGCCAGCAGTTTGACAGGACTTGGAACTGAAGCTTTCTTT. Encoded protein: CASSLTGLGTEAFF.

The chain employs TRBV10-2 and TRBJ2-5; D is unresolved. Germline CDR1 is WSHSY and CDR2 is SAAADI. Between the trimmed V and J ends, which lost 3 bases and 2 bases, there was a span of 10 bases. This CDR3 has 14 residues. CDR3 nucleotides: TGCGCCAGCAGTGAAACGACCGGGCAAGAGACCCAGTACTTC. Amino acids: CASSETTGQETQYF.

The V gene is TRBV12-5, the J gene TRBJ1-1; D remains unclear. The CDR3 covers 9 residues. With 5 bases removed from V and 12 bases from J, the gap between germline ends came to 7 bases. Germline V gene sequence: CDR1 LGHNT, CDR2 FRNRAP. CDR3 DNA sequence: TGTGCTAGTGGTCCACGGTCTTTCTTT. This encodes CASGPRSFF.

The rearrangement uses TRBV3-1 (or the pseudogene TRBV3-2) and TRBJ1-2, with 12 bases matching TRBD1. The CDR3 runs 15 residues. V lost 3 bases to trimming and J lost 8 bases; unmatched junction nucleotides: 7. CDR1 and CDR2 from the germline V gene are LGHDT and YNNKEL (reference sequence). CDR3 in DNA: TGTGCCAGCAGCCAGGGACAGGGGGCGGTAAGGGGCTACACCTTC. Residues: CASSQGQGAVRGYTF.

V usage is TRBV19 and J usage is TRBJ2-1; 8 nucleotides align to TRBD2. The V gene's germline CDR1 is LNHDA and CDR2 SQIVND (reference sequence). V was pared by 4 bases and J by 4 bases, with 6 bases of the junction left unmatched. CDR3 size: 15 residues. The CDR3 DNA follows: TGTGCCAGTAGTACCACCAGCGGGGGTTACAATGAGCAGTTCTTC. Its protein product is CASSTTSGGYNEQFF.

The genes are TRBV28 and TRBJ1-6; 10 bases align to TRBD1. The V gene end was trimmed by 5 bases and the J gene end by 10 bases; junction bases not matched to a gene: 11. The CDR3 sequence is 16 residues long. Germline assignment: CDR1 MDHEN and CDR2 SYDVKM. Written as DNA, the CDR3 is TGTGCCAGCAGTCCAAACGGGGACAGGGGAAAGTCACCCCTCCACTTT. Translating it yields CASSPNGDRGKSPLHF. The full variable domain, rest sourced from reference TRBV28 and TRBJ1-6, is DVKVTQSSRYLVKRTGEKVFLECVQDMDHENMFWYRQDPGLGLRLIYFSYDVKMKEKGDIPEGYSVSREKKERFSLILESASTNQTSMYLCASSPNGDRGKSPLHFGNGTRLTVT.

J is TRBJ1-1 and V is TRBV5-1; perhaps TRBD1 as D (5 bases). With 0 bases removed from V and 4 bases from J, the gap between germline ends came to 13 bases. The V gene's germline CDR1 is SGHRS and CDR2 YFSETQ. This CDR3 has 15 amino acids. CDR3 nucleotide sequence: TGCGCCAGCAGCTTGGAGTCAGGGCGGGCCACTGAAGCTTTCTTT. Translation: CASSLESGRATEAFF.

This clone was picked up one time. CDR3 nucleotide sequence: TGTGCCAGCAGCCAAGACGACACAGGGGGACACACCATATATTTT. This sequence encodes CASSQDDTGGHTIYF. V is TRBV3-1 (or the pseudogene TRBV3-2) and J is TRBJ1-3; TRBD1 agrees at 8 bases. Germline V lookup: CDR1 LGHDT, CDR2 YNNKEL (reference sequence). There are 15 residues in the CDR3. The V and J ends lost 0 bases and 8 bases, in that order; junction bases with no gene match: 6.

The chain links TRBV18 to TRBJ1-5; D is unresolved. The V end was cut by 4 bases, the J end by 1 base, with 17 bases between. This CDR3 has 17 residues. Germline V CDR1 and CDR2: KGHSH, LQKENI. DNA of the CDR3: TGTGCCAGCTCACTTTCGACCAACGGCATGAGCAATCAGCCCCAGCATTTT. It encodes CASSLSTNGMSNQPQHF.

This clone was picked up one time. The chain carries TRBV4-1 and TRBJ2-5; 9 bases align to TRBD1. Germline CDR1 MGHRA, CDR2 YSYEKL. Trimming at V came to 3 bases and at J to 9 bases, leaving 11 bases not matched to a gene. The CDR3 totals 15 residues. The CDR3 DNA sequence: TGCGCCAGCAGCCAGGACAGGGGTCGGGGGACGGCCCAGTACTTC. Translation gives CASSQDRGRGTAQYF.

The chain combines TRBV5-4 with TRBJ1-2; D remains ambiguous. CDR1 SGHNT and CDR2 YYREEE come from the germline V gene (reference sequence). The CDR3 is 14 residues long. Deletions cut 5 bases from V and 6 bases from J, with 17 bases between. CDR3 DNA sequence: TGTGCCAGCAGTCCCGCCACCGTTTTGGATGGCTACACCTTC. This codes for CASSPATVLDGYTF.

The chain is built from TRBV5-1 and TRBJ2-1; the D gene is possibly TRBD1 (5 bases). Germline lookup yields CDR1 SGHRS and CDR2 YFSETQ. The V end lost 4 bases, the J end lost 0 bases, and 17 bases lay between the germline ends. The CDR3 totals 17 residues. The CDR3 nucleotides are TGCGCCAGCAGCGACCTTGAGACAGCTTACTCCTACAATGAGCAGTTCTTC. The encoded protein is CASSDLETAYSYNEQFF.

CDR3 protein: CASSIAGTGEYGYTF. The CDR3 nucleotides read TGTGCCAGTAGTATCGCCGGGACAGGGGAGTATGGCTACACCTTC. The chain is built from TRBV19 and TRBJ1-2; 10 positions match TRBD1. V gave up 3 bases and J gave up 5 bases; unmatched junction bases: 6. The CDR3 has 15 amino acids. Germline CDR1 is LNHDA and CDR2 is SQIVND (reference sequence). Full variable domain (rest looked up from reference TRBV19 and TRBJ1-2): DGGITQSPKYLFRKEGQNVTLSCEQNLNHDAMYWYRQDPGQGLRLIYYSQIVNDFQKGDIAEGYSVSREKKESFPLTVTSAQKNPTAFYLCASSIAGTGEYGYTFGSGTRLTVV.

The chain's CDR3 is CASSPRFGDNSGNTIYF. The CDR3 coding sequence is TGTGCCAGCAGTCCCCGTTTTGGGGATAACTCTGGAAACACCATATATTTT. The J gene is TRBJ1-3, the V gene TRBV28; D gene uncertain. V was cut by 5 bases and J by 0 bases, with 17 bases left in between. The CDR3 runs 17 residues. Germline V lookup: CDR1 MDHEN, CDR2 SYDVKM.

DNA of the CDR3: TGTGCCAGCAGCTCCAACTCGGAGCCTCGTGGCTACACCTTC. Protein product: CASSSNSEPRGYTF. This chain uses TRBV5-6 with TRBJ1-2; D is undetermined. Germline CDR1 SGHDT, CDR2 YYEEEE. The V and J ends lost 3 bases and 7 bases respectively, with 16 bases between them. The CDR3 is made up of 14 amino acids.

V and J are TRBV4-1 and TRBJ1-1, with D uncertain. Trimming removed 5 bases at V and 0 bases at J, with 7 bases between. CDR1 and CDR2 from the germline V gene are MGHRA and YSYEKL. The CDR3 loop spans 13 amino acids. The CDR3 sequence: CASSKALNTEAFF. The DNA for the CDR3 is TGCGCCAGCAGCAAGGCTCTGAACACTGAAGCTTTCTTT.